These T cell receptor beta chains were read from a single sample in a study of shared clonotypes between healthy human individuals. Measured with immunoSEQ multiplex PCR; TCRdb has only the in-frame clones, and not every one. The sample has roughly 520,000 clones; roughly 95% are singletons. Material: naive CD4+ T cells sorted from blood. These TCRs come from a woman under 40 in good health. Both conserved end residues are part of each CDR3. D genes are given only for firm matches. Rows may omit the clone size; those that give it use once, few, many or a size class.

v_gene,len,d_gene,abundance,j_gene,CDR3aa,CDR3nt
TRBV5-8,16,-,-,TRBJ2-7,CASRVSRGKSSYEQYF,TGTGCCAGCAGAGTGTCGAGGGGGAAATCCTCCTACGAGCAGTACTTC
TRBV6-5,13,-,-,TRBJ1-3,CASTQGLGNTIYF,TGTGCCAGCACCCAGGGGTTAGGAAACACCATATATTTT
TRBV6-5,11,-,-,TRBJ2-1,CASSYLNEQFF,TGTGCCAGCAGTTACCTAAATGAGCAGTTCTTC
TRBV5-1,14,TRBD1,-,TRBJ2-1,CASSQDRGVVQQFF,TGCGCCAGCAGCCAGGACAGGGGAGTTGTGCAGCAGTTCTTC
TRBV7-6,15,-,-,TRBJ1-5,CASSLGPESNQPQHF,TGTGCCAGCAGCTTAGGGCCTGAGAGCAATCAGCCCCAGCATTTT
TRBV5-8,15,TRBD1,-,TRBJ1-1,CASSSPWTGVGEAFF,TGTGCCAGCAGCTCACCTTGGACAGGGGTAGGTGAAGCTTTCTTT
TRBV25-1,17,TRBD2,-,TRBJ2-3,CASLRVAGEKRGYTQYF,TGTGCCAGCCTTAGAGTAGCGGGAGAGAAACGAGGGTATACGCAGTATTTT
TRBV5-1,14,-,-,TRBJ1-1,CASSLGVQNTEAFF,TGCGCCAGCAGCTTGGGTGTACAGAACACTGAAGCTTTCTTT
TRBV7-2,14,TRBD2,few,TRBJ2-7,CASSLTSGSYEQYF,TGTGCCAGCAGCTTAACTAGCGGGAGTTACGAGCAGTACTTC
TRBV7-3,15,-,-,TRBJ2-5,CASSLAGGFAETQYF,TGTGCCAGCAGCTTAGCGGGCGGCTTCGCAGAGACCCAGTACTTC
TRBV27,14,-,-,TRBJ2-1,CASSLSREHNEQFF,TGTGCCAGCAGTTTATCCAGAGAGCACAATGAGCAGTTCTTC
TRBV12-5,12,-,once,TRBJ1-1,CASGLDPGTAFF,TGTGCTAGTGGTTTGGACCCTGGAACAGCTTTCTTT
TRBV11-3,16,TRBD2,-,TRBJ2-1,CASSQGSWASGDEQFF,TGTGCCAGCAGCCAGGGGTCCTGGGCTAGCGGGGATGAGCAGTTCTTC
TRBV18,16,-,-,TRBJ1-2,CASSYELNSDSNGYTF,TGTGCCAGCTCCTATGAGTTGAACAGCGACTCAAATGGCTACACCTTC
TRBV5-6,13,-,-,TRBJ1-1,CASSRDVNTEAFF,TGTGCCAGCAGCAGGGACGTGAACACTGAAGCTTTCTTT
TRBV29-1,13,TRBD1,-,TRBJ2-7,CSAEGQGLDEQYF,TGCAGCGCAGAAGGACAGGGGCTGGACGAGCAGTACTTC
TRBV28,14,-,once,TRBJ1-1,CASSFVDRNTEAFF,TGTGCCAGCAGTTTCGTAGACAGAAACACTGAAGCTTTCTTT
TRBV7-8,15,TRBD2,-,TRBJ2-1,CASTLGGVGYNEQFF,TGTGCCAGCACTTTGGGGGGGGTTGGCTACAATGAGCAGTTCTTC
TRBV18,14,TRBD1,-,TRBJ1-2,CASSPIQGENGYTF,TGTGCCAGCTCACCAATTCAGGGGGAGAATGGCTACACCTTC
TRBV5-5,14,-,-,TRBJ1-5,CASSLEHSNQPQHF,TGTGCCAGCAGCTTGGAGCATAGCAATCAGCCCCAGCATTTT
TRBV7-3,18,TRBD1,-,TRBJ1-4,CASSLTSGQGATNEKLFF,TGTGCCAGCAGCTTAACCAGTGGACAGGGTGCTACTAATGAAAAACTGTTTTTT
TRBV11-2,16,-,-,TRBJ2-7,CASSSPRGDPSYEQYF,TGTGCCAGCAGCTCGCCGAGGGGGGATCCTTCCTACGAGCAGTACTTC
TRBV4-1,16,TRBD2,once,TRBJ2-7,CASSQVVGRAWGEQYF,TGCGCCAGCAGCCAAGTGGTCGGGAGGGCCTGGGGCGAGCAGTACTTC
TRBV15,16,TRBD2,-,TRBJ2-1,CATSSELAVTYNEQFF,TGTGCCACCAGCAGTGAACTAGCGGTAACCTACAATGAGCAGTTCTTC
TRBV5-4,18,-,-,TRBJ2-4,CASSFLLRGSLAKNIQYF,TGTGCCAGCAGCTTTCTTCTTCGAGGAAGTTTAGCCAAAAACATTCAGTACTTC
TRBV21-1,20,-,once,TRBJ2-7,CASSKKDATPGLAFHYEQYF,TGTGCCAGCAGCAAAAAAGATGCTACCCCGGGACTAGCGTTTCACTACGAGCAGTACTTC
TRBV2,15,-,-,TRBJ1-5,CASSEDRAVSQPQHF,TGTGCCAGCAGTGAAGACAGGGCCGTGAGTCAGCCCCAGCATTTT
TRBV4-1,16,-,-,TRBJ2-1,CASSQGRLGAYNEQFF,TGCGCCAGCAGCCAAGGAAGGCTAGGAGCCTACAATGAGCAGTTCTTC
TRBV10-3,14,-,-,TRBJ2-5,CAISEIPLGETQYF,TGTGCCATCAGTGAGATCCCCCTGGGGGAGACCCAGTACTTC
TRBV7-2,15,-,-,TRBJ1-2,CASSLASSGAYGYTF,TGTGCCAGCAGCTTAGCCTCTTCGGGGGCCTATGGCTACACCTTC
TRBV30,13,-,once,TRBJ2-1,CAWSSGVYNEQFF,TGTGCCTGGAGTTCAGGAGTTTACAATGAGCAGTTCTTC
TRBV28,16,-,once,TRBJ1-2,CASSFSGTPAQYGYTF,TGTGCCAGCAGTTTCTCTGGGACACCTGCCCAATATGGCTACACCTTC
TRBV25-1,14,-,-,TRBJ2-5,CASSEPSGQETQYF,TGTGCCAGCAGTGAACCGAGCGGGCAGGAGACCCAGTACTTC
TRBV28,13,-,-,TRBJ1-6,CASSLDSNSPLHF,TGTGCCAGCAGTCTGGACAGCAATTCACCCCTCCACTTT
TRBV19,14,TRBD1,-,TRBJ2-7,CASDQGQGSYEQYF,TGTGCCAGTGACCAGGGACAGGGCTCCTACGAGCAGTACTTC
TRBV11-2,13,-,-,TRBJ2-5,CASSLMGVETQYF,TGTGCCAGCAGCTTAATGGGTGTGGAGACCCAGTACTTC
TRBV7-9,14,TRBD1,-,TRBJ2-7,CASSLEGQGAEQYF,TGTGCCAGCAGCTTAGAGGGACAGGGGGCGGAGCAGTACTTC
TRBV27,19,TRBD1,-,TRBJ1-4,CASKPRGYTGTGIDEKLFF,TGTGCCAGCAAACCCCGGGGATACACCGGGACAGGGATCGATGAAAAACTGTTTTTT
TRBV13,15,TRBD2,-,TRBJ2-7,CASSLSGRGVYEQYF,TGTGCCAGCAGTTTGAGCGGGAGAGGGGTCTACGAGCAGTACTTC
TRBV7-2,16,-,-,TRBJ2-5,CASSFGAQGYQETQYF,TGTGCCAGCAGCTTCGGTGCGCAGGGCTACCAAGAGACCCAGTACTTC